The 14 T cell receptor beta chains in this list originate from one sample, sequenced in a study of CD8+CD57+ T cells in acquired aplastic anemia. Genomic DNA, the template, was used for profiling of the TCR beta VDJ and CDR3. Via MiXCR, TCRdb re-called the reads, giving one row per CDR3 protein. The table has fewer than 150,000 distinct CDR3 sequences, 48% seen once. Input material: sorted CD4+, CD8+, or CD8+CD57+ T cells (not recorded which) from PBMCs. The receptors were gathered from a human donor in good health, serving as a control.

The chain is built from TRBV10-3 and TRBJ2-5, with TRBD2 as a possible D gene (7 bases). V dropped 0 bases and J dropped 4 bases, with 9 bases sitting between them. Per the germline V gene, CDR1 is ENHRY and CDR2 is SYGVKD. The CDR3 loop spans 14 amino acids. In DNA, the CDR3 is TGTGCCATCAGTGAGTCAGGGGGGGGAGAGACCCAGTACTTC. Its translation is CAISESGGGETQYF.

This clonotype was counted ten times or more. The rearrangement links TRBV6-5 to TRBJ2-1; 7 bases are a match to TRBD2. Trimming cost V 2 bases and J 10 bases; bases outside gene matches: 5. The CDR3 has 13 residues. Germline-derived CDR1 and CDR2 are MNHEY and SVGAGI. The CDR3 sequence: CASSYPFGGEQFF. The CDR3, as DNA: TGTGCCAGCAGTTACCCTTTCGGGGGGGAGCAGTTCTTC.

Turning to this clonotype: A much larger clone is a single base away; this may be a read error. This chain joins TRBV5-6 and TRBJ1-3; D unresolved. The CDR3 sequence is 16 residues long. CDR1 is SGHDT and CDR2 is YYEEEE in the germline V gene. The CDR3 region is CAGSLLMKGSGNTIYF. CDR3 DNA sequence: TGTGCCGGCAGCTTGTTAATGAAGGGTTCTGGAAACACCATATATTTT.

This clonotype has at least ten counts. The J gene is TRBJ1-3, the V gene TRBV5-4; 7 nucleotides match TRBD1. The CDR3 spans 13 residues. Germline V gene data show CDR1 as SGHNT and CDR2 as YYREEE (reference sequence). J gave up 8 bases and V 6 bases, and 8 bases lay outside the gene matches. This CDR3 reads CASNRQGEDTIYF. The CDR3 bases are TGTGCCAGCAACCGACAGGGTGAGGACACCATATATTTT.

CDR3 nucleotide sequence: TGTGCCAGCAGAGAGCAGGGTGGCTACACCTTC. It yields the protein CASREQGGYTF. The chain has TRBV7-8 and TRBJ1-2; weak D call: TRBD1 (5 bases). Looked up from germline, CDR1 is SGHVS and CDR2 is FQNEAQ. Trimming shortened V by 6 bases and J by 7 bases, and 9 bases separated the two germline ends. This CDR3 region has 11 residues.

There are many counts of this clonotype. The CDR3 region is CASSLGQDRVNPYYGYTF. The CDR3, as DNA: TGTGCCAGCAGCTTAGGACAGGACAGGGTTAACCCTTACTATGGCTACACCTTC. The chain links TRBV7-9 to TRBJ1-2, with 8 bases lining up with TRBD1. The CDR3 runs to 18 residues. The V gene end was trimmed by 1 base and the J gene end by 3 bases; junction bases not matched to a gene: 13. Per germline, CDR1 SEHNR and CDR2 FQNEAQ (reference sequence).

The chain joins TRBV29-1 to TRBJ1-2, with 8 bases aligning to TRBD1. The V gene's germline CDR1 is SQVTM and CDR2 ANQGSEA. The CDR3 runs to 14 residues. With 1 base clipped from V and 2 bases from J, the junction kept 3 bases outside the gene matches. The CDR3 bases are TGCAGCGTTGAAGGGACAGGGAAGAACTATGGCTACACCTTC. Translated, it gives CSVEGTGKNYGYTF.

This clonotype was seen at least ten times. The CDR3 bases are TGCAGTGCTAGAGCTCGAAGTTTGGACCGCTCGAACACCGGGGAGCTGTTTTTT. It is translated as CSARARSLDRSNTGELFF. The V call is TRBV20-1, the J call TRBJ2-2; D remains unclear. This CDR3 has 18 residues. Germline loops: CDR1 DFQATT, CDR2 SNEGSKA (reference sequence). V lost 1 base to trimming and J lost 0 bases, with 18 bases between them.

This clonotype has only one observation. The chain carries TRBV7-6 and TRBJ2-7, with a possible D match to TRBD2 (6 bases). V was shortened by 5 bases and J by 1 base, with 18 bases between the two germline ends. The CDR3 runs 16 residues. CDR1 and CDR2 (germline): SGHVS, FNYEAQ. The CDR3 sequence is CASSRGVGGASYEQYV. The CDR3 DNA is TGTGCCAGCAGCAGAGGGGTCGGAGGGGCGTCCTACGAGCAGTACGTC.

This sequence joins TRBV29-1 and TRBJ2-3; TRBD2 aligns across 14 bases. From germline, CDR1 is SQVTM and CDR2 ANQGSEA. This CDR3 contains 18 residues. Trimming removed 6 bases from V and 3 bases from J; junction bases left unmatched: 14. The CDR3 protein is CSVGTSGGLPVPTDTQYF. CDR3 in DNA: TGCAGCGTGGGGACTAGCGGGGGCCTGCCGGTTCCTACAGATACGCAGTATTTT.

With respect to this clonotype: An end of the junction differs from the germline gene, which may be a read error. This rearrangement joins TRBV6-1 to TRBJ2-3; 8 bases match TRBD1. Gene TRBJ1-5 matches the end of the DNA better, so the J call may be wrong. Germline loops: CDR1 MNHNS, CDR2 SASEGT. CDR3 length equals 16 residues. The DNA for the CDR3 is TGCGCCAGCACCCCTAGGAGACAGGGGAGCACAGATACGCAGCATTTT. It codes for CASTPRRQGSTDTQHF.

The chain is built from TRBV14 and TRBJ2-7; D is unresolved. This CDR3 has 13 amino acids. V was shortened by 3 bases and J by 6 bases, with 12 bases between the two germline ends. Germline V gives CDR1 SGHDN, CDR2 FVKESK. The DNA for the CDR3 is TGTGCCAGCAGCCAGTGGACGAGACGCGAGCAGTACTTC. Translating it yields CASSQWTRREQYF. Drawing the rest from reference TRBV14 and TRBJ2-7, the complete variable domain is EAGVTQFPSHSVIEKGQTVTLRCDPISGHDNLYWYRRVMGKEIKFLLHFVKESKQDESGMPNNRFLAERTGGTYSTLKVQPAELEDSGVYFCASSQWTRREQYFGPGTRLTVT.

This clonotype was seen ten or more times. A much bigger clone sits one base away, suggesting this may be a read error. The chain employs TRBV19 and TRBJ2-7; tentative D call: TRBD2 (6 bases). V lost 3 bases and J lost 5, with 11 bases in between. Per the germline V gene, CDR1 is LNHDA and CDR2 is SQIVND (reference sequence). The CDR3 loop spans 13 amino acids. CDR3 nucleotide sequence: TGTGCCAGTAGTATCAGCGGGCCCCACGAGCAGTACTTC. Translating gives CASSISGPHEQYF.

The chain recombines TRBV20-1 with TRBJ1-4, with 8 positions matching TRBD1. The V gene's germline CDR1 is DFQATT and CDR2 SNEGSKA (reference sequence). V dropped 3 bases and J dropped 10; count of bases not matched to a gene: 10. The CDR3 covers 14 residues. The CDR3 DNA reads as TGCAGTGCTAGTTCGACAGGGGAGAAGGCAAAACTGTTTTTT. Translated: CSASSTGEKAKLFF.